This TCR beta chain was sequenced during a study of CD8 T cells in ankylosing spondylitis. The CDR3 contains 15 residues. The germline V and J ends were trimmed by 3 bases and 1 base, with 13 bases remaining between them. From germline, CDR1 is DFQATT and CDR2 SNEGSKA (reference sequence). On this clonotype itself: Its antigen is undetermined.

General observations from the study: A TCR beta motif of eight or nine highly homologous variants seemed to mark ankylosing spondylitis blood. Clones linked to the disease showed a CD8+ phenotype. They occurred at relatively low frequencies in peripheral blood. Certain motif variants had earlier been reported in reactive arthritis synovial fluid and blood.

Quantitative molecular-barcoded 5'-RACE generated the TCR beta libraries. TCRdb itself ran the 5' RACE reads through MiXCR, one entry per CDR3 protein. Of about 36,000 distinct CDR3 sequences listed, 13% are singletons. The rearrangement links TRBV20-1 to TRBJ2-4; D call uncertain. This receptor was taken from a male donor with ankylosing spondylitis. Sequenced: synovial fluid, either unsorted or a sorted T cell fraction (not recorded which). The CDR3 sequence is CSASVLEWAKNIQYF. DNA for the CDR3: TGCAGTGCTAGTGTTCTTGAGTGGGCCAAAAACATTCAGTACTTC.